This TCR beta chain derives from a study of shared clonotypes between healthy human individuals. Notes on this clone: No antigen is known for it.

Per the germline V gene, CDR1 is LGHNA and CDR2 is YNFKEQ. This CDR3 has 18 residues. V was pared by 0 bases and J by 1 base, with 17 bases between. Data came from immunoSEQ multiplex PCR; TCRdb stores just in-frame clones and leaves some out. This table holds a few million clones, 93% found once. Overall study findings and caveats: Clonotype sharing among donors was expected to depend on sequencing depth.

This TCR was sampled from a young man in good health. Some clones in this sample may be carry-over from other donors' samples. The chain uses TRBV4-2 and TRBJ2-3, with D perhaps matching TRBD1 or TRBD2 (7 bases each). The material sequenced was naive CD4+ T cells from PBMCs. Indicated subset: CD45RA+ positively selected. The CDR3 nucleotides read TGTGCCAGCAGCCAAGAGGGGGAGGGGGCCGGAGGCACAGATACGCAGTATTTT. Its protein is CASSQEGEGAGGTDTQYF.